The 14 T cell receptor beta chains listed next were all sequenced from one sample in a study of beta chain features in type 1 diabetes. The investigators reverse transcribed all of the isolated RNA, so they sequenced expressed TCRB transcripts. Using immunoSEQ multiplex PCR, the repertoire was profiled, and TCRdb retains in-frame clones only, with some absent. This table has just over 450,000 clones, approximately 31% appearing once. Input material: naive CD4+ T cells from blood. The receptors were gathered from a man in his late teens or twenties in good health.

The CDR3 sequence is CASSPSGPSWDEQYF. CDR3 in DNA: TGTGCCAGCAGTCCCTCCGGGCCTTCTTGGGACGAGCAGTACTTC. J is TRBJ2-7 and V is TRBV6-6; no firm D call. Between the trimmed V and J ends, which lost 5 bases and 5 bases, there was a span of 19 bases. Germline CDR1 MNHNY, CDR2 SVGAGI (reference sequence). The CDR3 totals 15 residues.

The chain employs TRBV5-1 and TRBJ2-5; D gene uncertain. Between the trimmed V and J ends, which lost 6 bases and 5 bases, there was a span of 14 bases. Germline CDR1 reads SGHRS; CDR2 reads YFSETQ. The CDR3 has 13 residues. This CDR3 is CASTPTSSETQYF. The CDR3 DNA reads TGCGCCAGCACCCCAACCTCGTCGGAGACCCAGTACTTC.

V usage is TRBV9 and J usage is TRBJ2-3, with D maybe TRBD2 (6 bases). From germline, CDR1 is SGDLS and CDR2 YYNGEE. The CDR3 is 16 residues long. The V end lost 0 bases, the J end lost 3 bases, and 14 bases lay between the germline ends. This CDR3 reads CASSVERGLATDTQYF. Here the CDR3 DNA reads TGTGCCAGCAGCGTAGAAAGGGGACTGGCGACAGATACGCAGTATTTT.

The chain joins TRBV30 to TRBJ2-2, with D hard to call. From germline, CDR1 is GTSNPN and CDR2 SVGIG (reference sequence). CDR3 length equals 14 residues. V was clipped by 1 base and J by 0 bases, with 6 bases between them. The CDR3 here is CAWSGTTNTGELFF. The CDR3 DNA sequence: TGTGCCTGGAGTGGAACTACGAACACCGGGGAGCTGTTTTTT.

The chain employs TRBV7-2 and TRBJ2-6, with D possibly matching TRBD1 (5 bases). The CDR3 is made up of 19 amino acids. V was shortened by 2 bases and J by 2 bases, with 19 bases between the two germline ends. Germline assignment: CDR1 SGHTA and CDR2 FQGNSA. This CDR3 reads CASSLIARQGGTGANVLTF. The CDR3 region has the DNA TGTGCCAGCAGCTTAATCGCTCGGCAGGGCGGCACTGGGGCCAACGTCCTGACTTTC.

This sequence joins TRBV30 and TRBJ2-7; no clear D gene. The CDR3 runs to 14 residues. Germline CDR1 and CDR2: GTSNPN and SVGIG (reference sequence). The V end was cut by 0 bases, the J end by 0 bases, with 9 bases between. CDR3 loop: CAWSVSTVSYEQYF. The CDR3 DNA sequence: TGTGCCTGGAGTGTCTCTACAGTCTCCTACGAGCAGTACTTC.

On this clone itself: Other DNA sequences of this sample code for an identical CDR3. The genes are TRBV18 and TRBJ1-1; 8 positions match TRBD1. From germline, CDR1 is KGHSH and CDR2 LQKENI. The CDR3 runs 14 residues. Trimming at V came to 3 bases and at J to 1 base, leaving 1 base not matched to a gene. The CDR3, as DNA: TGTGCCAGCTCACCCGGACAGGGGAACACTGAAGCTTTCTTT. Its translation is CASSPGQGNTEAFF.

This clone was observed a handful of times. The V gene is TRBV7-2, the J gene TRBJ2-3; no reliable D call. Germline V lookup: CDR1 SGHTA, CDR2 FQGNSA. This CDR3 has 16 residues. Trimming pared 0 bases from V and 6 bases from J, leaving 16 bases between. CDR3 protein: CASSLALRGRKDTQYF. The CDR3 nucleotides are TGTGCCAGCAGCTTAGCCCTCCGCGGCCGTAAGGATACGCAGTATTTT.

This clone was seen only a few times. The chain is built from TRBV5-6 and TRBJ2-1; D gene unclear. The CDR3 is 14 residues long. The V and J ends lost 4 bases and 2 bases respectively, with 10 bases between them. In germline, CDR1 is SGHDT, CDR2 YYEEEE. The CDR3 DNA is TGTGCCAGCAGCGCGCTAGGGCCCTACAATGAGCAGTTCTTC. Translation gives CASSALGPYNEQFF.

A few counts support this clone. This sequence joins TRBV30 and TRBJ2-5; TRBD2 agrees at 7 bases. V shed 0 bases and J 5 bases; nucleotides not matched to a gene: 6. Germline loops: CDR1 GTSNPN, CDR2 SVGIG (reference sequence). The CDR3 has 14 residues. The CDR3 bases are TGTGCCTGGAGTGTCGGGGCGGGAGCGGAGACCCAGTACTTC. This codes for CAWSVGAGAETQYF.

This sequence joins TRBV5-1 and TRBJ2-3, with unresolved D. Germline loops: CDR1 SGHRS, CDR2 YFSETQ. The germline V and J ends were trimmed by 3 bases and 1 base, with 9 bases remaining between them. The CDR3 runs to 14 residues. CDR3 bases: TGCGCCAGCAGCTCCTGGGGTGGCACAGATACGCAGTATTTT. Translating gives CASSSWGGTDTQYF.

V gene TRBV7-7 combines with J gene TRBJ2-7; 9 bases agree with TRBD1. CDR1 is SSHAT and CDR2 is FNYEAQ in the germline V gene (reference sequence). J gave up 6 bases and V 6 bases, and 12 bases lay outside the gene matches. The CDR3 has 15 residues. CDR3 coding DNA: TGTGCCAGCAGTTTACGGGGCGGGACAGGGTCCGAGCAGTACTTC. Its protein is CASSLRGGTGSEQYF. The full variable domain, its missing parts supplied by reference TRBV7-7 and TRBJ2-7, is GAGVSQSPRYKVTKRGQDVTLRCDPISSHATLYWYQQALGQGPEFLTYFNYEAQPDKSGLPSDRFSAERPEGSISTLTIQRTEQRDSAMYRCASSLRGGTGSEQYFGPGTRLTVT.

This chain links TRBV29-1 with TRBJ2-7, with 11 positions matching TRBD1. Germline CDR1 is SQVTM and CDR2 is ANQGSEA. V lost 5 bases to trimming and J lost 4 bases; unmatched junction nucleotides: 4. This CDR3 is 13 amino acids long. DNA of the CDR3: TGCAGCGTTCGGCGGGACAGGGGGTACGAGCAGTACTTC. This codes for CSVRRDRGYEQYF.

This clone was found once. This chain uses TRBV6-1 with TRBJ2-1; TRBD1 agrees at 9 bases. The J segment lost 7 bases and the V segment lost 6 bases, leaving 4 bases of the junction unmatched. Germline V gives CDR1 MNHNS, CDR2 SASEGT. This CDR3 has 13 amino acids. CDR3 bases: TGTGCCAGCAGCGGGACAGGGTCGAATGAGCAGTTCTTC. Residues: CASSGTGSNEQFF.